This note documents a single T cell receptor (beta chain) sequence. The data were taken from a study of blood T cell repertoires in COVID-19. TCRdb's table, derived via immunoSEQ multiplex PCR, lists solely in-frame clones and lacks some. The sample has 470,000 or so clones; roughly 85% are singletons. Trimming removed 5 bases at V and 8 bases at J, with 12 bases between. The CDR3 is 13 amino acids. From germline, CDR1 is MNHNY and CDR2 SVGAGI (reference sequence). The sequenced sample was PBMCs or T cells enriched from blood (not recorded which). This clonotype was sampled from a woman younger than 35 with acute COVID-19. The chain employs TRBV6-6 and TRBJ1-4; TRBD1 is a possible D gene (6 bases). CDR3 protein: CASSVGHYEKLFF. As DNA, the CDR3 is TGTGCCAGCAGTGTGGGACATTACGAAAAACTGTTTTTT.